These 13 T cell receptor beta chains were all obtained from the same sample, sequenced in a study of post-analysis software for immune sequencing data. The study's findings and limits: Controls showed lower frequencies than patients for 4 or 5 TRBV segments, and TRBV5-6, TRBV5-1 and TRBV20-1 were among these.

Antigen specificity for these receptors is unknown. Prepared TCR beta cDNA libraries contained unique molecular identifiers. TCRdb analysed the PCR reads with MiXCR anew, one entry per CDR3 protein. The sample consists of fewer than 550,000 distinct CDR3 sequences, roughly 34% of them appearing once. Sample: blood. Every receptor here comes from a girl aged 2 to 17 with multiple sclerosis.

V is TRBV27 and J is TRBJ2-6; D might be TRBD1 (6 bases). Germline loops: CDR1 MNHEY, CDR2 SMNVEV (reference sequence). V was cut by 0 bases and J by 6 bases, with 12 bases left in between. The CDR3 is 16 residues long. The CDR3 DNA is TGTGCCAGCAGTTTATCGGGGGCCTTCGCGGCCAACGTCCTGACTTTC. Protein: CASSLSGAFAANVLTF.

This chain joins TRBV29-1 and TRBJ2-1; D is possibly TRBD2 (6 bases). The CDR3 contains 14 residues. The V end lost 6 bases, the J end lost 8 bases, and 20 bases lay between the germline ends. Germline V gives CDR1 SQVTM, CDR2 ANQGSEA. CDR3 nucleotides: TGCAGCGTCCTACCGACAAGCCTAGCGTATGAGCAGTTCTTC. Encoded protein: CSVLPTSLAYEQFF.

This clonotype showed up just a few times. The V gene is TRBV12-3 or TRBV12-4, the J gene TRBJ2-1; tentatively, D is TRBD1 (6 bases). V lost 3 bases, J lost 9 bases, and 18 bases lay in between. This CDR3 contains 15 residues. The CDR3 region is CASSFLGSLGGEQFF. In DNA, the CDR3 is TGTGCCAGCAGTTTTTTAGGGAGCCTAGGGGGTGAGCAGTTCTTC.

V and J are TRBV10-3 and TRBJ2-7; D perhaps matches TRBD2 (6 bases). The CDR3 has 12 amino acids. Germline-derived CDR1 and CDR2 are ENHRY and SYGVKD. With 6 bases removed from V and 5 bases from J, the gap between germline ends came to 11 bases. The CDR3, as DNA: TGTGCCATCAGCGCACGGGGGAACGAGCAGTACTTC. Its protein is CAISARGNEQYF.

The J gene is TRBJ2-7, the V gene TRBV5-1; weak D call: TRBD1 (6 bases). This CDR3 has 15 residues. Trimming took off 1 base at V and 3 bases at J, with 14 bases between the two ends. CDR1 and CDR2 (germline): SGHRS, YFSETQ. CDR3 coding DNA: TGCGCCAGCAGCTTGATTCAGGGGAGTGTCTACGAGCAGTACTTC. As protein: CASSLIQGSVYEQYF. Variable domain in full (rest from reference TRBV5-1 and TRBJ2-7): KAGVTQTPRYLIKTRGQQVTLSCSPISGHRSVSWYQQTPGQGLQFLFEYFSETQRNKGNFPGRFSGRQFSNSRSEMNVSTLELGDSALYLCASSLIQGSVYEQYFGPGTRLTVT.

This clonotype was detected a few times. The chain recombines TRBV5-1 with TRBJ1-2, with D unresolved. The CDR3 covers 14 residues. From germline, CDR1 is SGHRS and CDR2 YFSETQ. Trimming took off 1 base at V and 7 bases at J, with 14 bases between the two ends. The CDR3 region is CASSLTQGIGGYTF. CDR3 DNA: TGCGCCAGCAGCTTGACTCAAGGGATAGGTGGCTACACCTTC.

This clonotype was seen more than once but under ten times. The chain uses TRBV28 and TRBJ2-1; no firm D call. Germline loops: CDR1 MDHEN, CDR2 SYDVKM. CDR3 length: 17 residues. Trimming left V 3 bases short and J 7 bases short, with 22 bases between. The CDR3 loop reads CASSFSSPGLMGNEQFF. DNA of the CDR3: TGTGCCAGCAGTTTTAGTTCTCCCGGCCTGATGGGTAATGAGCAGTTCTTC.

V usage is TRBV28 and J usage is TRBJ2-1; 10 nucleotides line up with TRBD2. This CDR3 spans 16 amino acids. Per the germline V gene, CDR1 is MDHEN and CDR2 is SYDVKM. V lost 4 bases to trimming and J lost 2 bases; unmatched junction nucleotides: 5. CDR3 in amino acids: CASSSLSGGAYNEQFF. The CDR3 coding sequence is TGTGCCAGCAGTTCCCTCAGCGGGGGGGCCTACAATGAGCAGTTCTTC.

The V and J genes are TRBV7-2 and TRBJ1-1; tentative D call: TRBD1 (5 bases). The CDR3 covers 17 residues. V was pared by 5 bases and J by 3 bases, with 22 bases between. Germline V gene data show CDR1 as SGHTA and CDR2 as FQGNSA. The CDR3 loop is CASSPHSGLQVYTEAFF. CDR3 coding DNA: TGTGCCAGCAGCCCGCACTCCGGGCTACAGGTCTACACTGAAGCTTTCTTT.

This clonotype was counted a few times. The gene calls are TRBV6-1 and TRBJ2-1, with TRBD2 matching 10 bases. The CDR3 is 14 residues long. Germline assignment: CDR1 MNHNS and CDR2 SASEGT. Trimming removed 5 bases from V and 8 bases from J; junction bases left unmatched: 6. The CDR3 loop is CASSPSGGGYEQFF. The DNA of the CDR3 is TGTGCCAGCAGTCCGAGCGGGGGGGGGTATGAGCAGTTCTTC.

This clonotype appeared a few times. A much bigger clone sits one base away, suggesting this may be a read error. This chain uses TRBV7-2 with TRBJ2-1; perhaps TRBD2 as D (5 bases). V was trimmed by 3 bases and J by 10 bases, leaving 10 bases between them. The CDR3 loop spans 12 amino acids. The germline gives CDR1 SGHTA, CDR2 FQGNSA. CDR3 amino acids: CASSLLGLEQFF. Here the CDR3 DNA reads TGTGCCAGCAGCTTGCTCGGACTGGAGCAGTTCTTC.

This chain joins TRBV18 and TRBJ2-1, with D possibly being TRBD1 (6 bases). V lost 0 bases and J lost 8, with 11 bases in between. This CDR3 has 14 residues. The germline V gene has CDR1 KGHSH and CDR2 LQKENI. In nucleotides, the CDR3 is TGTGCCAGCTCACCACCCAACAGGGACCATGAGCAGTTCTTC. It specifies CASSPPNRDHEQFF. The whole variable domain, filled in from reference TRBV18 and TRBJ2-1, reads NAGVMQNPRHLVRRRGQEARLRCSPMKGHSHVYWYRQLPEEGLKFMVYLQKENIIDESGMPKERFSAEFPKEGPSILRIQQVVRGDSAAYFCASSPPNRDHEQFFGPGTRLTVL.

This clonotype was detected a few times. The rearrangement joins TRBV28 to TRBJ1-4; no definite D call. The length of the CDR3 is 15 residues. The V end was cut by 2 bases, the J end by 5 bases, with 12 bases between. CDR1 and CDR2 from the germline V gene are MDHEN and SYDVKM. The CDR3 region is CASSLTPTGNEKLFF. The CDR3 nucleotides read TGTGCCAGCAGTTTAACGCCCACGGGGAATGAAAAACTGTTTTTT.